This T cell receptor beta chain was sequenced in a study of blood T cell repertoires in COVID-19. The CDR3 length is 16 residues. Germline CDR1 is LGHDT and CDR2 is YNNKEL (reference sequence). Germline trimming cut 2 bases from V and 2 bases from J; bases unmatched to any gene: 7. The data were produced by immunoSEQ multiplex PCR, yet TCRdb's version contains in-frame clones alone and is incomplete. The profile shows some 78,000 clones, 87% of them singletons. The receptor comes from a woman older than 75 with active or convalescent COVID-19. The chain couples TRBV3-1 (or the pseudogene TRBV3-2) to TRBJ2-3; 7 nucleotides line up with TRBD2. The sequencing sample was made of peripheral blood. In DNA form, the CDR3 reads TGTGCCAGCAGCCAACCTAGCGGATTCGCCACAGATACGCAGTATTTT. It specifies CASSQPSGFATDTQYF.